This TCR beta chain was captured in a study of T cell clones after liver transplantation. For the study at large: Post-transplant blood was tracked for graft-donor-reactive T cell clones identified in a pre-transplant mixed lymphocyte reaction.

The table came from immunoSEQ multiplex PCR; TCRdb's copy has only in-frame clones and leaves some out. The repertoire holds tens of thousands of clones, about 80% seen once, with approximately 0.81% in the top ten. V lost 5 bases and J 3 bases, leaving 14 bases between the germline ends. The CDR3 spans 13 residues. CDR1 is SQVTM, CDR2 ANQGSEA, per germline. Study results and limitations: Graft donor-reactive T cells possibly entered the graft instead of undergoing deletion. The donor-reactive repertoire was only partly measurable in two subjects, lacking donor cells.

With respect to this clone: The antigen is not known.

This chain uses TRBV29-1 with TRBJ2-7; D is uncertain. The receptor's source is a human patient who received a liver transplant. Some T cells may be supplied by the graft donor. Material: CD4+ T cells from blood, obtained 12 months after liver transplant. CDR3 nucleotides: TGCAGCGTTTCTACCGGTTTAGACTACGAGCAGTACTTC. Translated, it gives CSVSTGLDYEQYF.